What follows are 12 T cell receptor beta chains derived from one specimen sequenced in a study of graft-versus-host responses after intestinal transplantation. These TCRs are of unknown antigen specificity. The protocol was immunoSEQ multiplex PCR, while the TCRdb copy is restricted to in-frame clones and leaves out a portion. The table includes 90,000 to 150,000 clones, roughly 95% detected once. The source was unstimulated CD8+ T cells sorted from spleen or lymph node cells, collected before intestinal transplant. All receptors derive from a human donor who received an intestinal transplant.

CDR3 sequence reads: CASSSASTETQYF. The CDR3 region has the DNA TGTGCCAGCAGCTCCGCTTCCACTGAAACCCAGTACTTC. The chain links TRBV7-9 to TRBJ2-5, with D hard to call. The CDR3 is made up of 13 amino acids. V was trimmed by 4 bases and J by 8 bases, leaving 14 bases between them. Per germline, CDR1 SEHNR and CDR2 FQNEAQ (reference sequence).

CDR3 protein: CASSLRQGAYEQYF. Here the CDR3 DNA reads TGCGCCAGCAGCTTGAGGCAGGGGGCCTACGAGCAGTACTTC. V usage is TRBV5-1 and J usage is TRBJ2-7, with 7 bases identical to TRBD1. Per the germline V gene, CDR1 is SGHRS and CDR2 is YFSETQ. V shed 1 base, J shed 2 bases, and the junction held 3 bases outside the gene matches. CDR3 size: 14 residues.

The rearrangement joins TRBV10-2 to TRBJ2-7, with TRBD1 identical over 8 bases. Germline V gives CDR1 WSHSY, CDR2 SAAADI. V was clipped by 5 bases and J by 5 bases; unmatched bases: 5. The CDR3 is made up of 13 amino acids. The CDR3 bases are TGCGCCAGCAGTCAGGACAGGGTCCACGAGCAGTACTTC. This encodes CASSQDRVHEQYF.

The chain is built from TRBV28 and TRBJ2-5; no reliable D call. The J call may not be correct, given that the DNA end is closer to TRBJ2-7. CDR1 is MDHEN and CDR2 is SYDVKM in the germline V gene. There are 15 residues in the CDR3. The CDR3 coding sequence is TGTGCCAGCAACTCAGTATCGGACGTAGGAGACGAGCAGTACTTC. Translation: CASNSVSDVGDEQYF.

The rearrangement uses TRBV7-6 and TRBJ2-1, with a possible D match to TRBD2 (5 bases). Germline CDR1 is SGHVS and CDR2 is FNYEAQ. The V end lost 0 bases, the J end lost 3 bases, and 12 bases lay between the germline ends. This CDR3 has 16 amino acids. In nucleotides, the CDR3 is TGTGCCAGCAGCTTAGCGGGAGTGGGAGTCTACAATGAGCAGTTCTTC. Amino acid sequence: CASSLAGVGVYNEQFF.

The V and J genes are TRBV18 and TRBJ2-5, with 8 nucleotides matching TRBD1. The CDR3 covers 19 residues. Germline CDR1 and CDR2: KGHSH and LQKENI. The junction had 21 bases not matched to a gene; V was cut back by 6 bases and J by 3 bases. DNA of the CDR3: TGTGCCAGCTCTCCTCCTCCGGGACAGGCCAGCTATAGTGAAGAGACCCAGTACTTC. Its translation is CASSPPPGQASYSEETQYF.

The chain couples TRBV10-1 to TRBJ1-1; D is uncertain. This CDR3 contains 12 residues. V lost 0 bases and J 8 bases, leaving 7 bases between the germline ends. Germline lookup yields CDR1 WNHNN and CDR2 SYGVQD (reference sequence). In DNA, the CDR3 is TGCGCCAGCAGTGAGTCAGGAGCCGAAGCTTTCTTT. Its translation: CASSESGAEAFF.

The chain joins TRBV9 to TRBJ2-3; D is ambiguous. Germline V gives CDR1 SGDLS, CDR2 YYNGEE. This CDR3 contains 17 residues. Trimming removed 0 bases at V and 0 bases at J, with 14 bases between. In nucleotides, the CDR3 is TGTGCCAGCAGCGTAGAACGTCGGAAGACGAGCACAGATACGCAGTATTTT. It codes for CASSVERRKTSTDTQYF.

V usage is TRBV4-1 and J usage is TRBJ2-7, with D uncertain. V was cut by 0 bases and J by 6 bases, with 12 bases left in between. CDR1 is MGHRA, CDR2 YSYEKL, per germline. The CDR3 length is 14 residues. The CDR3 protein is CASSQDVQSGEQYF. Here the CDR3 DNA reads TGCGCCAGCAGCCAAGATGTCCAATCGGGCGAGCAGTACTTC.

This chain uses TRBV15 with TRBJ2-7; the match to TRBD1 covers 7 bases. This CDR3 has 13 residues. Trimming cost V 8 bases and J 0 bases; bases outside gene matches: 4. From germline, CDR1 is LNHNV and CDR2 YYDKDF (reference sequence). CDR3 sequence reads: CATRGDSSYEQYF. The DNA for the CDR3 is TGTGCCACCCGTGGGGACAGCTCCTACGAGCAGTACTTC.

The gene calls are TRBV7-9 and TRBJ1-1, with D possibly matching TRBD1 (6 bases). V lost 8 bases, J lost 5 bases, and 15 bases lay in between. The CDR3 is 13 amino acids. Germline V gene lookup returns CDR1 SEHNR and CDR2 FQNEAQ (reference sequence). CDR3 DNA sequence: TGTGCCAGCTATGGGGGGCACGGAACTGAAGCTTTCTTT. It encodes CASYGGHGTEAFF.

The chain combines TRBV28 with TRBJ1-5; 9 bases line up with TRBD1. Losses at the gene ends were 4 bases for V and 7 bases for J; bases not matched to a gene: 8. Germline values: CDR1 MDHEN, CDR2 SYDVKM. This CDR3 contains 15 residues. This CDR3 reads CASSSLDRGRQPQHF. In DNA form, the CDR3 reads TGTGCCAGCAGTTCCTTGGACAGGGGTAGACAGCCCCAGCATTTT.